This TCR beta chain appears in the sequencing data of a study of T cell responses to AZD1222 COVID-19 vaccine. Findings and limits, study-wide: A mostly white British donor set with more females was recruited, and clonal diversity was possibly underestimated.

As concerns this clone: Its antigen is still unknown.

TCRdb keeps only in-frame clones here, not all; method: immunoSEQ multiplex PCR. The table records 85,000 to 90,000 clones, 85% to 90% of them present only once. J was trimmed by 0 bases and V by 5 bases; bases with no gene match: 3. The CDR3 sequence is 16 residues long. Germline CDR1 and CDR2: SGHVS and FNYEAQ. The V call is TRBV7-6, the J call TRBJ2-2; TRBD2 aligns across 10 bases. This TCR was sampled from an adult who received the AZD1222 COVID-19 vaccine. The sample in question was peripheral blood, obtained 28 days after the second AZD1222 dose. In DNA, the CDR3 is TGTGCCAGCAGCCCTAGCGGGGGTGCGAACACCGGGGAGCTGTTTTTT. Translated, it gives CASSPSGGANTGELFF.